This TCR beta chain was found in a study of blood T cell repertoires in COVID-19. Study-wide context: Donors in the United States, Italy and Spain gave samples during acute or convalescent COVID-19. The analysed material was cDNA or gDNA that came from T cells, B-cell-depleted T cells, or PBMCs.

Per the study methods: The authors estimated nucleated cell counts from reference gene primer amplification. Here immunoSEQ multiplex PCR was the method, and the copy in TCRdb shows in-frame clones only, minus some. The V and J calls and the clone size are those of that table, but D and trimming were determined from the DNA. This sample has fewer than 350,000 clones; around 81% occur once, and the top ten carry about 3.2%. The receptor comes from a woman aged 60-75 years with active or convalescent COVID-19. Sequenced: peripheral blood.

The CDR3 reads CASSLQNNSPLHF. The CDR3 DNA is TGTGCCAGCAGCCTACAGAATAATTCACCCCTCCACTTT. The chain is built from TRBV6-4 and TRBJ1-6; D gene ambiguous. The germline V and J ends were trimmed by 6 bases and 5 bases, with 8 bases remaining between them. Germline CDR1 is MRHNA and CDR2 is SNTAGT. There are 13 residues in the CDR3.